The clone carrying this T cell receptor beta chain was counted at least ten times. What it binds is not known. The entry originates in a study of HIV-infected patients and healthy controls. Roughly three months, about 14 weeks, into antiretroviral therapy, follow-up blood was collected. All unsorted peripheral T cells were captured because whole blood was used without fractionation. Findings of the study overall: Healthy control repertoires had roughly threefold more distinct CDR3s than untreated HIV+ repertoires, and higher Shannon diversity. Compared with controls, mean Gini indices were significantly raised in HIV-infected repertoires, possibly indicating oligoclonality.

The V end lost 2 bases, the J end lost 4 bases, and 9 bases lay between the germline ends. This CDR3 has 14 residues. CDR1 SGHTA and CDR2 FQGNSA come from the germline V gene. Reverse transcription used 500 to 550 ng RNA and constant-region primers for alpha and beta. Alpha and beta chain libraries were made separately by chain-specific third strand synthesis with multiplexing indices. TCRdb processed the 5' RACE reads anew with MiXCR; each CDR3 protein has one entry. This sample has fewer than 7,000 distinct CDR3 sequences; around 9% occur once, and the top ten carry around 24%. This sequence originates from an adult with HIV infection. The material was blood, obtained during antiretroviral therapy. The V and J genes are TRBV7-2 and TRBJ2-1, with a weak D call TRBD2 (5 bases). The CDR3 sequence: CASSLRTDYNEQFF. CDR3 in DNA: TGTGCCAGCAGCTTAAGGACTGATTACAATGAGCAGTTCTTC.